A single sample is the source of the 30 T cell receptor beta chains below, sequenced in a study of CD8 T cells in Susac syndrome. With random hexamers, reverse transcription was performed on roughly 0.5 to 1 ug of RNA. TCRdb ran MiXCR on the immunoSEQ multiplex PCR reads and lists one entry per CDR3 protein. Counted here are some 200,000 distinct CDR3 sequences, under 97% occurring once; the ten biggest clones make up approximately 0.098%. Sequenced input: CD4+ T cells from PBMCs. Receptors were obtained from a human donor with Susac syndrome.

CDR3: CSARSGTLYEQYF. The CDR3 coding sequence is TGCAGTGCTAGGTCCGGTACCCTCTACGAGCAGTACTTC. The V gene is TRBV20-1, the J gene TRBJ2-7; no clear D. In germline, CDR1 is DFQATT, CDR2 SNEGSKA (reference sequence). V lost 3 bases to trimming and J lost 3 bases, with 12 bases between them. The CDR3 is made up of 13 amino acids.

The chain links TRBV28 to TRBJ2-5; D might be TRBD1 (6 bases). Germline values: CDR1 MDHEN, CDR2 SYDVKM. Trimming pared 3 bases from V and 7 bases from J, leaving 15 bases between. The CDR3 sequence is 14 residues long. CDR3 sequence: CASSLEAVGGTQYF. DNA for the CDR3: TGTGCCAGCAGTTTGGAGGCGGTAGGGGGGACCCAGTACTTC.

The J gene is TRBJ2-3, the V gene TRBV18, with 9 positions matching TRBD2. This CDR3 is 17 amino acids long. Per germline, CDR1 KGHSH and CDR2 LQKENI. V gave up 3 bases and J gave up 4 bases; unmatched junction bases: 11. The CDR3 nucleotides are TGTGCCAGCTCACCTCGTAGCGGGGGCACCTTCCCAGATACGCAGTATTTT. Its translation is CASSPRSGGTFPDTQYF.

The rearrangement joins TRBV2 to TRBJ2-4, with unresolved D. Germline V gives CDR1 SNHLY, CDR2 FYNNEI. The V and J ends lost 5 bases and 8 bases respectively, with 13 bases between them. CDR3 length: 13 amino acids. CDR3 in amino acids: CASSPDTQDIQYF. The DNA for the CDR3 is TGTGCCAGCAGTCCTGACACCCAGGACATTCAGTACTTC.

The chain links TRBV3-1 to TRBJ2-7; D is unclear. Germline CDR1 and CDR2: LGHDT and YNNKEL (reference sequence). This CDR3 has 14 amino acids. Deletions cut 1 base from V and 3 bases from J, with 10 bases between. In DNA form, the CDR3 reads TGTGCCAGCAGCCAAGTCGACGAGAACTACGAGCAGTACTTC. It translates to CASSQVDENYEQYF.

This clonotype was counted a single time. This chain links TRBV6-5 with TRBJ2-2, with D tentatively TRBD1 (6 bases). The ends were cut back, 6 bases at V and 3 bases at J, with 14 bases in the middle. The germline CDR1 and CDR2 sequences are MNHEY and SVGAGI. This CDR3 contains 15 residues. The CDR3 is CASREQGRYTGELFF. The DNA for the CDR3 is TGTGCCAGCAGAGAACAGGGCCGGTACACCGGGGAGCTGTTTTTT.

The chain combines TRBV29-1 with TRBJ1-1, with D hard to call. V lost 2 bases and J lost 0, with 7 bases in between. Germline V lookup: CDR1 SQVTM, CDR2 ANQGSEA. This CDR3 contains 13 residues. The CDR3 here is CSVERRMNTEAFF. For the CDR3, the DNA is TGCAGCGTTGAACGCAGGATGAACACTGAAGCTTTCTTT.

The genes are TRBV12-3 or TRBV12-4 and TRBJ2-5; the D is unclear. V was trimmed by 6 bases and J by 2 bases, leaving 4 bases between them. CDR3 length equals 11 residues. The CDR3 sequence: CASRQQETQYF. The CDR3 DNA follows: TGTGCCAGCAGGCAACAAGAGACCCAGTACTTC.

The chain recombines TRBV25-1 with TRBJ2-7; D not resolved. There are 13 residues in the CDR3. Deletions cut 2 bases from V and 5 bases from J, with 10 bases between. Germline V CDR1 and CDR2: MGHDK, SYGVNS. CDR3 protein: CASSEPGRHEQYF. The CDR3 nucleotides read TGTGCCAGCAGTGAACCGGGCCGCCACGAGCAGTACTTC.

The chain uses TRBV14 and TRBJ2-1; the D gene is possibly TRBD2 (6 bases). The germline V gene has CDR1 SGHDN and CDR2 FVKESK. This CDR3 spans 13 amino acids. V was pared by 1 base and J by 10 bases, with 11 bases between. Here the CDR3 reads CASSQVDAGEQFF. CDR3 in DNA: TGTGCCAGCAGCCAAGTAGATGCGGGGGAGCAGTTCTTC.

The genes are TRBV19 and TRBJ2-7; the match to TRBD1 covers 10 bases. Trimming removed 9 bases from V and 4 bases from J; junction bases left unmatched: 6. There are 13 residues in the CDR3. Germline assignment: CDR1 LNHDA and CDR2 SQIVND (reference sequence). The CDR3 loop is CASQGDRGYEQYF. The CDR3 nucleotides read TGTGCCAGCCAGGGGGACAGGGGTTACGAGCAGTACTTC.

The chain joins TRBV27 to TRBJ1-1, with no clear D. Trimming took off 3 bases at V and 0 bases at J, with 8 bases between the two ends. Germline V gene data show CDR1 as MNHEY and CDR2 as SMNVEV (reference sequence). The CDR3 loop spans 14 amino acids. Here the CDR3 reads CASSFEGVNTEAFF. The CDR3, as DNA: TGTGCCAGCAGTTTCGAGGGCGTGAACACTGAAGCTTTCTTT.

CDR3 DNA sequence: TGTGCCAGCAGCCAATCTCTTAGTTTCACAGATACGCAGTATTTT. The encoded protein is CASSQSLSFTDTQYF. The rearrangement joins TRBV3-1 to TRBJ2-3, with no clear D. Germline CDR1 and CDR2: LGHDT and YNNKEL (reference sequence). CDR3 length: 15 amino acids. The ends were cut back, 2 bases at V and 2 bases at J, with 11 bases in the middle.

CDR3 DNA sequence: TGTGCCTGCCCCAGTCGGGGGATGACACCCCTCCACTTT. It is translated as CACPSRGMTPLHF. V and J are TRBV30 and TRBJ1-6; a possible D gene is TRBD1 (5 bases). Per germline, CDR1 GTSNPN and CDR2 SVGIG (reference sequence). V was trimmed by 6 bases and J by 11 bases, leaving 17 bases between them. The CDR3 loop spans 13 amino acids.

The chain recombines TRBV12-3 or TRBV12-4 with TRBJ2-5; D remains ambiguous. The CDR3 is 13 amino acids. The V gene lost 3 bases and the J gene lost 2 bases, with 7 bases spanning the gap. DNA of the CDR3: TGTGCCAGCAGTTTTAGATCACAAGAGACCCAGTACTTC. Amino acid sequence: CASSFRSQETQYF.

The chain uses TRBV11-2 and TRBJ1-5, with a weak D call TRBD1 (6 bases). CDR3 length: 15 residues. V lost 0 bases and J 2 bases, leaving 8 bases between the germline ends. Germline V gene lookup returns CDR1 SGHAT and CDR2 FQNNGV. The CDR3 loop reads CASSLDRTGNQPQHF. DNA for the CDR3: TGTGCCAGCAGCTTAGATAGGACAGGCAATCAGCCCCAGCATTTT.

This rearrangement joins TRBV4-2 to TRBJ2-2; D gene uncertain. This CDR3 region has 14 residues. From germline, CDR1 is LGHNA and CDR2 YNFKEQ. V was trimmed by 4 bases and J by 6 bases, leaving 12 bases between them. The CDR3 loop is CASSLNERSGELFF. CDR3 nucleotide sequence: TGTGCCAGCAGCCTCAATGAGAGATCCGGGGAGCTGTTTTTT.

V and J are TRBV18 and TRBJ1-2; 8 bases are shared with TRBD1. Germline CDR1 and CDR2: KGHSH and LQKENI. J lost 0 bases, V lost 0 bases, and 3 bases had no gene match. The CDR3 is 16 amino acids. The CDR3 is CASSPPLGQANYGYTF. DNA of the CDR3: TGTGCCAGCTCACCACCTTTGGGACAGGCTAACTATGGCTACACCTTC.

This clonotype was recorded once. This chain uses TRBV18 with TRBJ1-1; D is possibly TRBD1 (5 bases). This CDR3 has 15 residues. Germline CDR1 KGHSH, CDR2 LQKENI. V lost 6 bases and J 6 bases, leaving 20 bases between the germline ends. As DNA, the CDR3 is TGTGCCAGCTCTACCCGGGACGGCGCCCGACCTGAAGCTTTCTTT. Residues: CASSTRDGARPEAFF.

The chain links TRBV30 to TRBJ2-2; D remains unclear. CDR1 GTSNPN and CDR2 SVGIG come from the germline V gene (reference sequence). The CDR3 runs 13 residues. With 3 bases removed from V and 4 bases from J, the gap between germline ends came to 9 bases. The CDR3 nucleotides are TGTGCCTGGAGCGTTGCCGCCACCGGGGAGCTGTTTTTT. Its translation: CAWSVAATGELFF.

The V call is TRBV27, the J call TRBJ2-5; 8 nucleotides align to TRBD1. CDR1 and CDR2 (germline): MNHEY, SMNVEV (reference sequence). This CDR3 is 15 amino acids long. The ends lost 6 bases at V and 3 bases at J; junction bases unmatched: 9. CDR3 sequence reads: CASSQTDREEETQYF. In DNA form, the CDR3 reads TGTGCCAGCAGCCAGACGGACAGGGAAGAAGAGACCCAGTACTTC.

The chain joins TRBV3-1 to TRBJ2-3; weak D call: TRBD2 (5 bases). Per germline, CDR1 LGHDT and CDR2 YNNKEL (reference sequence). V dropped 4 bases and J dropped 6 bases, with 17 bases sitting between them. This CDR3 spans 15 amino acids. CDR3 residues: CASSPRTLFGDTQYF. Here the CDR3 DNA reads TGTGCCAGCAGCCCCCGGACTCTATTCGGCGATACGCAGTATTTT.

This sequence joins TRBV2 and TRBJ2-7, with 10 bases that match TRBD2. CDR3 length: 15 amino acids. Germline CDR1 is SNHLY and CDR2 is FYNNEI. After removal of 5 bases from V and 0 bases from J, the junction contained 4 bases not matched to a gene. The DNA for the CDR3 is TGTGCCAGCAGTTGGCTAGCGGGGGCCTCCTACGAGCAGTACTTC. This translates into CASSWLAGASYEQYF.

The chain has TRBV15 and TRBJ1-2; possibly TRBD1 for D (6 bases). The CDR3 has 15 residues. Per germline, CDR1 LNHNV and CDR2 YYDKDF (reference sequence). Trimming took 0 bases from V and 3 from J, leaving 11 bases between them. CDR3 loop: CATSREQGRYYGYTF. The CDR3 bases are TGTGCCACCAGCAGAGAGCAGGGGAGGTACTATGGCTACACCTTC.

The gene calls are TRBV6-1 and TRBJ2-1; 11 bases align to TRBD2. J lost 5 bases, V lost 6 bases, and 9 bases had no gene match. The CDR3 runs 16 residues. Germline values: CDR1 MNHNS, CDR2 SASEGT. CDR3 coding DNA: TGTGCCAGCAGGGAGACTAGCGGGACCTTTAACAATGAGCAGTTCTTC. This codes for CASRETSGTFNNEQFF.

For the CDR3, the DNA is TGTGCCAGCAGCTTAGAGAGCAGGGGGTCCGGGGAGCTGTTTTTT. Amino acid sequence: CASSLESRGSGELFF. The chain joins TRBV7-7 to TRBJ2-2, with 7 bases lining up with TRBD1. V trimming: 1 base; J trimming: 6 bases; junction bases outside the gene matches: 5. The CDR3 extends over 15 amino acids. CDR1 is SSHAT, CDR2 FNYEAQ, per germline (reference sequence).

This clonotype was counted once. The J gene is TRBJ2-2, the V gene TRBV29-1; D gene uncertain. The germline V and J ends were trimmed by 2 bases and 1 base, with 14 bases remaining between them. Per the germline V gene, CDR1 is SQVTM and CDR2 is ANQGSEA. The CDR3 loop spans 16 amino acids. The CDR3 here is CSVEFLGRRNTGELFF. The CDR3 DNA reads TGCAGCGTTGAATTTTTAGGCAGGAGGAACACCGGGGAGCTGTTTTTT.

The CDR3: CASSHRDSSYGYTF. Written as DNA, the CDR3 is TGTGCCAGCAGCCACCGGGACAGCTCATATGGCTACACCTTC. V gene TRBV7-9 combines with J gene TRBJ1-2, with TRBD1 identical over 7 bases. Germline V gene sequence: CDR1 SEHNR, CDR2 FQNEAQ (reference sequence). The CDR3 runs to 14 residues. V was pared by 5 bases and J by 5 bases, with 8 bases of the junction left unmatched.

The rearrangement links TRBV29-1 to TRBJ2-1; D is ambiguous. The CDR3 sequence is 11 residues long. V lost 6 bases, J lost 7 bases, and 10 bases lay in between. The V gene's germline CDR1 is SQVTM and CDR2 ANQGSEA. This chain's CDR3 is CSVHLSNEQFF. The DNA of the CDR3 is TGCAGCGTGCATTTATCAAATGAGCAGTTCTTC.

The gene calls are TRBV11-1 and TRBJ2-5; D possibly matches TRBD1 or TRBD2 (5 bases each). Germline CDR1 is SGHAT and CDR2 is FQDESV (reference sequence). V was pared by 4 bases and J by 5 bases, with 8 bases between. The CDR3 has 12 residues. The CDR3 reads CASSWGTETQYF. For the CDR3, the DNA is TGTGCCAGCAGCTGGGGGACGGAGACCCAGTACTTC. Filled out from reference TRBV11-1 and TRBJ2-5, the complete variable domain reads EAEVAQSPRYKITEKSQAVAFWCDPISGHATLYWYRQILGQGPELLVQFQDESVVDDSQLPKDRFSAERLKGVDSTLKIQPAELGDSAMYLCASSWGTETQYFGPGTRLLVL.